This TCR beta chain was obtained from a study of blood T cell repertoires in COVID-19. TCRdb's copy holds only in-frame clones and misses some; the assay was immunoSEQ multiplex PCR. This sample carries roughly 230,000 clones, nearly 85% of them seen once, and the ten largest clones take roughly 5.5%. The CDR3 spans 16 residues. J gave up 9 bases and V 4 bases, and 9 bases lay outside the gene matches. The germline CDR1 and CDR2 sequences are LNHDA and SQIVND (reference sequence). This clonotype was sampled from a human donor in a cohort sampled during active COVID-19. The V gene is TRBV19, the J gene TRBJ2-1; 13 bases align to TRBD2. Sequencing used peripheral blood. DNA of the CDR3: TGTGCCAGTAGTAAACCTCGGACTAGCGGGGGACGTGAGCAGTTCTTC. This translates into CASSKPRTSGGREQFF.